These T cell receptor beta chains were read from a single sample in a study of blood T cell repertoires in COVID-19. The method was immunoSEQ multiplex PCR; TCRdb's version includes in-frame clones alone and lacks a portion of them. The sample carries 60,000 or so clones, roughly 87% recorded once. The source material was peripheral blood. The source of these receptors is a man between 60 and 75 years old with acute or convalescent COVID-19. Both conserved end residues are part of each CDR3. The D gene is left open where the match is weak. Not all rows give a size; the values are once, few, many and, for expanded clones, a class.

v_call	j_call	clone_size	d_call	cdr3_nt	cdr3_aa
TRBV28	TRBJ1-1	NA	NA	TGTGCCAGCAGTCCTAACCCCCCCCGAGAAGCTTTCTTT	CASSPNPPREAFF
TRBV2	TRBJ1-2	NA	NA	TGTGCCAGCAGACAGGGAAGTCGTGGCTACACCTTC	CASRQGSRGYTF
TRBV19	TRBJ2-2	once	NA	TGTGCCAGTACTAGGACAGACCTCACCGGGGAGCTGTTTTTT	CASTRTDLTGELFF
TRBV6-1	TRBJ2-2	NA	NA	TGTGCCAGCAGTGAAAGAGTGAACACCGGGGAGCTGTTTTTT	CASSERVNTGELFF
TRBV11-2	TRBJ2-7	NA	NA	TGTGCCTCCAACCAGGGGTTTGAGGAGCAGTACTTC	CASNQGFEEQYF
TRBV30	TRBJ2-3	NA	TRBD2	TGTGCCTGGAGTATAGCGGGGGGCCGGAGTATCACAGATACGCAGTATTTT	CAWSIAGGRSITDTQYF
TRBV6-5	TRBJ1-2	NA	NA	TGTGCCAGCAGTTACTCGTGGGGGGATGGCTACACCTTC	CASSYSWGDGYTF
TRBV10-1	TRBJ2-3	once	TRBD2	TGCGCCAGCAGCGCGGGGGGCATCTTTACAGATACGCAGTATTTT	CASSAGGIFTDTQYF
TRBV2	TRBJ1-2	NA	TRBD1	TGTGCCAGCAGCGGGACAGGGGGCGACTATGGCTACACCTTC	CASSGTGGDYGYTF
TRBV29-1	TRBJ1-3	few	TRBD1	TGCAGCGTGGAAAGGGACAGCGCACCAAACACCATATATTTT	CSVERDSAPNTIYF
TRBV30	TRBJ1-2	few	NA	TGTGCCTGGGCGCCCGGGGAGCAATATGGCTACACCTTC	CAWAPGEQYGYTF
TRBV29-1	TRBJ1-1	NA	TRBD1	TGCAGCGCTGGGACAGGGGACGGTGAAGCTTTCTTT	CSAGTGDGEAFF
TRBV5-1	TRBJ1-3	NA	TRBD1	TGCGCCAGCAGCTCCACAACAGGGGCTACCCCTGGAAACACCATATATTTT	CASSSTTGATPGNTIYF
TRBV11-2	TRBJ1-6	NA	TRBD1	TGTGCCAGCAGCTTCACAGGGGTTGATTCACCCCTCCACTTT	CASSFTGVDSPLHF
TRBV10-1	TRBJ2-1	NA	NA	TGCGCCAGTTCCGCCGTTTTGACTGACAATGAGCAGTTCTTC	CASSAVLTDNEQFF
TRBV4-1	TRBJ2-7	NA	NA	TGCGCCAGCAGCCGGGAGGAGCTGAGGGTAGAGCAGTACTTC	CASSREELRVEQYF
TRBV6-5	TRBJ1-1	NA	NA	TGTGCCAGCATTCCCCTTTTCGGGGGGAACACTGAAGCTTTCTTT	CASIPLFGGNTEAFF
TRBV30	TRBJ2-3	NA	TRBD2	TGTGCCTGGACTAGCGGGGGGGCCGGCCGCTACACAGATACGCAGTATTTT	CAWTSGGAGRYTDTQYF
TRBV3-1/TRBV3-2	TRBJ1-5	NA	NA	TGTGCCAGCAGCCCTCGCCGGGATCAGCCCCAGCATTTT	CASSPRRDQPQHF
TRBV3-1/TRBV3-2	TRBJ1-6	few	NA	TGTGCCAGCAGCCATTCCCCCCAGGGGTGGAATTCACCCCTCCACTTT	CASSHSPQGWNSPLHF
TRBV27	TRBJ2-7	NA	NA	TGTGCCAGCAGTTCCCGGACAGTCCTCTACGAGCAGTACTTC	CASSSRTVLYEQYF
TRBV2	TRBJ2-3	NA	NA	TGTGCCAGCAGCATTCTAGAAACTAGCACAGATACGCAGTATTTT	CASSILETSTDTQYF
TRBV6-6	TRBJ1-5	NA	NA	TGTGCCAGCAGTTTCTTTAATAGCAATCAGCCCCAGCATTTT	CASSFFNSNQPQHF
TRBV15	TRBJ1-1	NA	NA	TGTGCCACCAGCTTAGGGGGTTCGATGAACACTGAAGCTTTCTTT	CATSLGGSMNTEAFF
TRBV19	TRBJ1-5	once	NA	TGTGCCAGCCTGGGGGCAGGGGACCAGCCCCAGCATTTT	CASLGAGDQPQHF
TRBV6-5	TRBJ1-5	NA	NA	TGTGCCAGCAGTCAGGGGATTAGCAATCAGCCCCAGCATTTT	CASSQGISNQPQHF
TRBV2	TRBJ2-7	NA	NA	TGTGCCAGCAGCGCCTCCGCCAGCTCCTACGAGCAGTACTTC	CASSASASSYEQYF
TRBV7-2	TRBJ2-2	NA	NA	TGTGCCAGCAGCTTGGGTCAGGGAAACACCGGGGAGCTGTTTTTT	CASSLGQGNTGELFF
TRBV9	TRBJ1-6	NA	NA	TGTGCCAGCAGCGTAGGTGGCAGCGGATCACCCCTCCACTTT	CASSVGGSGSPLHF
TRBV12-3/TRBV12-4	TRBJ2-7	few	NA	TGTGCCAGCATCGGTAGCGGCTCCTACGAGCAGTACTTC	CASIGSGSYEQYF